This T cell receptor beta chain was sequenced in a study of identical twins. Findings and caveats of the study: Modelling underestimated the level of out-of-frame TCR alpha sharing observed in monozygotic twins. Carriage of fewer insertions was seen in abundant cord blood beta clonotypes, whereas memory repertoires showed none. Zero-insertion findings could be partly confounded by invariant cells (MAIT and iNKT cells).

Using its own MiXCR run on the 5' RACE reads, TCRdb lists one record per CDR3 protein. The data show 1,800,000 or so distinct CDR3 sequences, about 31% seen once. Trimming cost V 5 bases and J 1 base, with 8 bases left between them. From germline, CDR1 is SEHNR and CDR2 FQNEAQ (reference sequence). This CDR3 has 13 residues. A word on this clonotype: The antigen is not known.

Healthy Caucasians, and only they, were the donors. This chain connects TRBV7-9 to TRBJ1-1, with D perhaps TRBD1 (5 bases). The specimen sequenced was cord blood. The sequence was collected from a newborn girl in good health. The chain's CDR3 is CASSNDRNTEAFF. The CDR3 bases are TGTGCCAGCAGCAATGACAGGAACACTGAAGCTTTCTTT.